The present TCR beta chain was sequenced within a study of cytomegalovirus exposure and HLA in healthy donors. Overall study results and limits: Follow-up analysis later connected one missense variant in DCLRE1C with trimming of TCR beta V- and J-genes. Relative to equally common others, HLA-associated TCR beta chains showed greater clonal expansion in a later analysis. The study flagged fewer than 200 TCR beta chains as cytomegalovirus-associated.

With respect to this clone: Antigen specificity is unknown.

The PCR contained 60 Vbeta and 13 Jbeta primers. The method was immunoSEQ multiplex PCR; TCRdb's version includes in-frame clones alone and lacks a portion of them. Counted here are 55,000 to 85,000 clones, just over 85% occurring once; the ten biggest clones make up about 2.1%. This CDR3 has 14 amino acids. V shed 0 bases and J shed 1 base, with 6 bases lying between them. Per the germline V gene, CDR1 is ENHRY and CDR2 is SYGVKD. The TCR comes from a woman in her 30s in good health and CMV-seronegative. The specimen sequenced was PBMCs. This chain links TRBV10-3 with TRBJ1-1; maybe TRBD1 (5 bases). The CDR3 DNA reads TGTGCCATCAGTGAGTCCGGGGGGAACACTGAAGCTTTCTTT. It yields the protein CAISESGGNTEAFF.